A selection of T cell receptor beta chains follows, all from one sample in a study of cytomegalovirus exposure and HLA in healthy donors. Sequencing was performed with immunoSEQ multiplex PCR; in TCRdb, only in-frame clones are kept and a portion is missing. Counted here are almost 80,000 clones, approximately 61% occurring once; the ten biggest clones make up about 6.9%. What was sequenced was PBMCs. Source of these receptors: a woman in her forties or fifties in good health and CMV-seropositive. The CDR3 runs from the conserved cysteine through the conserved F or W. A D gene is named only where the DNA matches it firmly. Clone size, where shown, is once, few, many, or a class for clones that have expanded.

D: .
V: TRBV14
size: few
J: TRBJ2-2
DNA: TGTGCCAGCAGCCCCCACCGACAGAGGAACACCGGGGAGCTGTTTTTT
CDR3: CASSPHRQRNTGELFF

D: TRBD2
V: TRBV6-1
size: .
J: TRBJ2-3
DNA: TGTGCCAGCAACCTAGCGGGAGAGGATACGCAGTATTTT
CDR3: CASNLAGEDTQYF

D: .
V: TRBV7-9
size: .
J: TRBJ1-3
DNA: TGTGCCAGCAGCTTAGACAGCCCACGAAACACCATATATTTT
CDR3: CASSLDSPRNTIYF

D: .
V: TRBV5-6
size: few
J: TRBJ1-1
DNA: TGTGCCAGCAGCTTGAGGCGCAGGGCTGAAGCTTTCTTT
CDR3: CASSLRRRAEAFF

D: TRBD1
V: TRBV5-1
size: .
J: TRBJ1-2
DNA: TGCGCCAGCAGCTTGATGAGACAGGGTAACTATGGCTACACCTTC
CDR3: CASSLMRQGNYGYTF

D: .
V: TRBV27
size: .
J: TRBJ2-3
DNA: TGTGCCAGCAGTTTAGACAGAAGCACAGATACGCAGTATTTT
CDR3: CASSLDRSTDTQYF

D: .
V: TRBV7-9
size: .
J: TRBJ2-3
DNA: TGTGCCAGCAGCCCCGGGGAGTGGACAGATACGCAGTATTTT
CDR3: CASSPGEWTDTQYF

D: TRBD2
V: TRBV6-4
size: .
J: TRBJ2-2
DNA: TGTGCCAGCAGCGCCAGCGGGGGGGCCACCGGGGAGCTGTTTTTT
CDR3: CASSASGGATGELFF

D: TRBD1
V: TRBV2
size: .
J: TRBJ2-3
DNA: TGTGCCAGCATGGGCAGGGGGCGGGTAGATACGCAGTATTTT
CDR3: CASMGRGRVDTQYF

D: .
V: TRBV10-2
size: .
J: TRBJ1-6
DNA: TGCGCCAGCATCGAGCGGGGTCTCGGGGGAAATTACTATAATTCACCCCTCCACTTT
CDR3: CASIERGLGGNYYNSPLHF

D: .
V: TRBV19
size: .
J: TRBJ2-7
DNA: TGTGCCAGTAGTATCGGGCAGGGGTACGACGAGCAGTACTTC
CDR3: CASSIGQGYDEQYF

D: .
V: TRBV30
size: .
J: TRBJ1-4
DNA: TGTGCCTGGACCCTGGCAGTAAATGAAAAACTGTTTTTT
CDR3: CAWTLAVNEKLFF

D: .
V: TRBV2
size: .
J: TRBJ2-3
DNA: TGTGCCACACGGGGGTTCACAGATACGCAGTATTTT
CDR3: CATRGFTDTQYF

D: .
V: TRBV6-4
size: once
J: TRBJ2-1
DNA: TGTGCCAGCAGTGACGAGGGCGAAAATGAGCAGTTCTTC
CDR3: CASSDEGENEQFF

D: TRBD2
V: TRBV6-4
size: .
J: TRBJ2-2
DNA: TGTGCCGGCTATAGCGGGGGGGCGCGTACCGGGGAGCTGTTTTTT
CDR3: CAGYSGGARTGELFF

D: .
V: TRBV9
size: once
J: TRBJ2-3
DNA: TGTGCCAGCAGCGACTCAGGGCGGCCAGATACGCAGTATTTT
CDR3: CASSDSGRPDTQYF

D: TRBD2
V: TRBV7-3
size: few
J: TRBJ2-3
DNA: TGTGCCAGCAGCTCCCATCTGGCGGGGGGGGCAGATACGCAGTATTTT
CDR3: CASSSHLAGGADTQYF

D: .
V: TRBV2
size: .
J: TRBJ2-1
DNA: TGTGCCAGCAGTGCTCACAATGAGCAGTTCTTC
CDR3: CASSAHNEQFF

D: .
V: TRBV27
size: .
J: TRBJ1-1
DNA: TGTGCCAGCAGTTTAAGGGGGGGGGAACACACTGAAGCTTTCTTT
CDR3: CASSLRGGEHTEAFF

D: .
V: TRBV18
size: .
J: TRBJ2-2
DNA: TGTGCCAGCTCAACCCCCCAAAGCGCCGGGGAGCTGTTTTTT
CDR3: CASSTPQSAGELFF

D: TRBD1
V: TRBV7-9
size: .
J: TRBJ1-2
DNA: TGTTCCAGCAGCTTGGGGACAGCCGGCTACACCTTC
CDR3: CSSSLGTAGYTF

D: .
V: TRBV4-1
size: few
J: TRBJ1-1
DNA: TGCGCCAGCAGCCAAGTGGACAGAATGAACACTGAAGCTTTCTTT
CDR3: CASSQVDRMNTEAFF

D: TRBD1
V: TRBV7-9
size: .
J: TRBJ2-5
DNA: TGTGCCAGCAGTCGGGGACAGCTCCAAGAGACCCAGTACTTC
CDR3: CASSRGQLQETQYF

D: TRBD2
V: TRBV11-2
size: once
J: TRBJ2-1
DNA: TGTGCCAGCCGGCCGTCTCGACTAGCGGGGGGAAGTGAGCAGTTCTTC
CDR3: CASRPSRLAGGSEQFF

D: TRBD1
V: TRBV5-1
size: .
J: TRBJ1-1
DNA: TGCGCCAGCAGCCCCCAAGGAAGACGGACAGGGTCAGGTCTCTTT
CDR3: CASSPQGRRTGSGLF

D: .
V: TRBV13
size: .
J: TRBJ2-7
DNA: TGTGCCAGCAGCTTAAGGTCCCGGGTATCCGAGCAGTACTTC
CDR3: CASSLRSRVSEQYF

D: .
V: TRBV6-1
size: .
J: TRBJ2-3
DNA: TGTGCCAGCAATTTGCGGCGAGGAGATACGCAGTATTTT
CDR3: CASNLRRGDTQYF

D: .
V: TRBV19
size: once
J: TRBJ1-2
DNA: TGTGCCAGTACCCCAGGGTATGTGGTCGGCTACACCTTC
CDR3: CASTPGYVVGYTF

D: .
V: TRBV29-1
size: .
J: TRBJ1-1
DNA: TGCAGCGTTGAAGAGGAACAGGGTAGTGGGGCTTTCTTT
CDR3: CSVEEEQGSGAFF

D: TRBD1
V: TRBV7-9
size: .
J: TRBJ2-7
DNA: TGTGCCAGCAGCTTAGGGCAGGGGGAGTCCTACGAGCAGTACTTC
CDR3: CASSLGQGESYEQYF

D: TRBD1
V: TRBV18
size: few
J: TRBJ1-4
DNA: TGTGCCAGCTCAACCCCCCCGGGACAGGGGTTTGAAAAACTGTTTTTT
CDR3: CASSTPPGQGFEKLFF

D: .
V: TRBV5-6
size: .
J: TRBJ2-3
DNA: TGTGCCAGCAGTTCTACAGGGTCAGATACGCAGTATTTT
CDR3: CASSSTGSDTQYF

D: .
V: TRBV19
size: .
J: TRBJ1-1
DNA: TGTGCCAGTAGTATAGGGCGGGCCGCGGGGACTGAAGCTTTCTTT
CDR3: CASSIGRAAGTEAFF

D: TRBD2
V: TRBV2
size: few
J: TRBJ2-2
DNA: TGTGCCAGCAGTGACTTAAGGACTAGCGGCACGGCCGGGGAGCTGTTTTTT
CDR3: CASSDLRTSGTAGELFF

D: .
V: TRBV30
size: .
J: TRBJ1-2
DNA: TGTGCCTGTTCAAGGGGTTCTAACTATGGCTACACCTTC
CDR3: CACSRGSNYGYTF

D: TRBD1
V: TRBV18
size: few
J: TRBJ2-1
DNA: TGTGCCAGCTCACCTCCGGGACAGGGTTACTACAATGAGCAGTTCTTC
CDR3: CASSPPGQGYYNEQFF

D: TRBD1
V: TRBV5-1
size: .
J: TRBJ2-2
DNA: TGCGCCAGCAGCTTACTCGGGACAGGGGACACCGGGGAGCTGTTTTTT
CDR3: CASSLLGTGDTGELFF

D: TRBD2
V: TRBV7-3
size: few
J: TRBJ2-1
DNA: TGTGCCAGCAGCTTAATGGGGGGGATCTACAATGAGCAGTTCTTC
CDR3: CASSLMGGIYNEQFF

D: TRBD1
V: TRBV2
size: .
J: TRBJ2-1
DNA: TGTGCCAGCACCGAGGGACAGGGGGCCTTTCGCTCACTTTTCAATGAGCAGTTCTTC
CDR3: CASTEGQGAFRSLFNEQFF

D: .
V: TRBV27
size: .
J: TRBJ1-2
DNA: TGTGCCAGCCAGGGAGGGGATGGCTACACCTTC
CDR3: CASQGGDGYTF

D: .
V: TRBV7-9
size: once
J: TRBJ2-7
DNA: TGTGCCAGCAGCCACCTCAGGGGGGAACCCTACGAGCAGTACTTC
CDR3: CASSHLRGEPYEQYF

D: TRBD1
V: TRBV4-1
size: few
J: TRBJ2-3
DNA: TGCGCCAGCAGCCAATCGGGACAGGGGACAGATACGCAGTATTTT
CDR3: CASSQSGQGTDTQYF

D: .
V: TRBV7-9
size: few
J: TRBJ2-7
DNA: TGTTCCAGCAGCTTTCGACAGGAACAGTACTTC
CDR3: CSSSFRQEQYF

D: .
V: TRBV10-1
size: .
J: TRBJ2-5
DNA: TGCGCCAGCAGTGAGTCGGAGGAGACCCAGTACTTC
CDR3: CASSESEETQYF

D: .
V: TRBV7-9
size: .
J: TRBJ1-5
DNA: TGTGCCAGCAGCACCGGGGTCAGCAATCAGCCCCAGCATTTT
CDR3: CASSTGVSNQPQHF

D: .
V: TRBV7-9
size: .
J: TRBJ1-1
DNA: TGTGCCAGCAGCCAAATCACTGAAGCTTTCTTT
CDR3: CASSQITEAFF

D: .
V: TRBV4-1
size: .
J: TRBJ1-5
DNA: TGCGCCAGCAGCCAAGAGAGTAGCAATCAGCCCCAGCATTTT
CDR3: CASSQESSNQPQHF

D: TRBD1
V: TRBV18
size: .
J: TRBJ1-6
DNA: TGTGCCAGCTCACTCATGGACAGGGGAACGTCCTCACCCCTCCACTTT
CDR3: CASSLMDRGTSSPLHF

D: .
V: TRBV13
size: few
J: TRBJ2-3
DNA: TGTGCCAGCAGCTTAGCTAGCAGGGATACGCAGTATTTT
CDR3: CASSLASRDTQYF

D: TRBD2
V: TRBV7-3
size: .
J: TRBJ2-1
DNA: TGTGCCAGCAGCCCCCGACTAGCGACCTACAATGAGCAGTTCTTC
CDR3: CASSPRLATYNEQFF

D: .
V: TRBV2
size: .
J: TRBJ1-2
DNA: TGTGCCAGCAGCTTCTATGGCTACACCTTC
CDR3: CASSFYGYTF

D: TRBD1
V: TRBV7-8
size: .
J: TRBJ2-3
DNA: TGTGCCAGCAGCTCGACAGGGGATGCGCAGTATTTT
CDR3: CASSSTGDAQYF

D: .
V: TRBV6-6
size: .
J: TRBJ1-4
DNA: TGTGCCAGCAGCAGGGCCCTCCATGAAAAACTGTTTTTT
CDR3: CASSRALHEKLFF

D: .
V: TRBV2
size: .
J: TRBJ2-7
DNA: TGTGCCAGCAGTGGTGCTAGTACGGCGGGACAGCAGCAATACGAGCAGTACTTC
CDR3: CASSGASTAGQQQYEQYF

D: TRBD1
V: TRBV10-3
size: .
J: TRBJ1-2
DNA: TGTGCCATCAGTGAGTCCCGGGACAGGGGTAACTATGGCTACACCTTC
CDR3: CAISESRDRGNYGYTF

D: TRBD2
V: TRBV9
size: .
J: TRBJ2-5
DNA: TGTGCCAGCAGCGTAAGTCCTAGCGGGGGAGAGACCCAGTACTTC
CDR3: CASSVSPSGGETQYF

D: TRBD2
V: TRBV29-1
size: .
J: TRBJ2-2
DNA: TGCAGCGTTGCCGGGGAGGGAGAGACCGGGGAGCTGTTTTTT
CDR3: CSVAGEGETGELFF